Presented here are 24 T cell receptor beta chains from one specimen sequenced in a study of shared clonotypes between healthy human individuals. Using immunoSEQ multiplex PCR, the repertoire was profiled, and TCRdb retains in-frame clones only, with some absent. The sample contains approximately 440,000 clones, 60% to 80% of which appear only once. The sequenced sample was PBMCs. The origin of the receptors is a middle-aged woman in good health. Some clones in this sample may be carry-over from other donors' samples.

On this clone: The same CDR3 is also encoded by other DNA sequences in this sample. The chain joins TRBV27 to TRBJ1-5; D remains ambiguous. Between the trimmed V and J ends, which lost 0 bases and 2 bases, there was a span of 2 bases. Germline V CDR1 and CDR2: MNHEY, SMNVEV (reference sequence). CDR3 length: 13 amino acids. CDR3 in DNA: TGTGCCAGCAGTTTATCACGCAATCAGCCCCAGCATTTT. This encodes CASSLSRNQPQHF.

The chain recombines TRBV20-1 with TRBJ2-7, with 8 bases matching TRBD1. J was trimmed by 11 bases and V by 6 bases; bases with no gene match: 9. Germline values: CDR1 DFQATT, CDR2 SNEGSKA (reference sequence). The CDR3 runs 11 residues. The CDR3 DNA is TGCAGTGCGAGCTCTAACAGGGGGGAGTACTTC. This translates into CSASSNRGEYF.

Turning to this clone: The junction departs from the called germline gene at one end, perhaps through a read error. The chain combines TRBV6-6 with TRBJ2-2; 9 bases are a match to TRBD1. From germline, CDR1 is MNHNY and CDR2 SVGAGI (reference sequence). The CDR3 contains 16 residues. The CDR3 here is CASSYGTGRGTGGLFF. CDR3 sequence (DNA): TGTGCCAGCAGTTACGGGACAGGGAGGGGCACCGGGGGGCTGTTTTTT.

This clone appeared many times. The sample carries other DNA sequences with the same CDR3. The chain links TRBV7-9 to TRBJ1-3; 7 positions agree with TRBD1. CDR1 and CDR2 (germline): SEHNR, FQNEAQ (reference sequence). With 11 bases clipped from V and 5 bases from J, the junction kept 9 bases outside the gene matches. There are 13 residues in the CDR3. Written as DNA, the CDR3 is TGTGCCTTCACAGGGGAGATCAGAAACACCATATATTTT. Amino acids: CAFTGEIRNTIYF.

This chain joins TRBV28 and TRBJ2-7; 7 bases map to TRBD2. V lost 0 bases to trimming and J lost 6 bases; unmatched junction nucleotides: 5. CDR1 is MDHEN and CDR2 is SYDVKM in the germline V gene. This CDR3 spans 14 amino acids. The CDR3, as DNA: TGTGCCAGCAGTTTATGGAGCGGGATCGGCGAGCAGTACTTC. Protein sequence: CASSLWSGIGEQYF.

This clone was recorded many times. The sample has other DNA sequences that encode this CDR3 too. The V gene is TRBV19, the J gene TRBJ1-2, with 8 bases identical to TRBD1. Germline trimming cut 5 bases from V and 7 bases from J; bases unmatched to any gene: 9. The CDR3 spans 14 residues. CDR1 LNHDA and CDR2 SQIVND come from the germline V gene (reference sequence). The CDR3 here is CASSWGGQGLGYTF. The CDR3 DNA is TGTGCCAGTAGTTGGGGCGGACAGGGACTTGGCTACACCTTC.

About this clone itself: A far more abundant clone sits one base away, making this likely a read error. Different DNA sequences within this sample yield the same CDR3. The CDR3 coding sequence is TGTGCCAGCAGTTTAACATCAGGGCTCTATGGCTACACGTTC. It yields the protein CASSLTSGLYGYTF. The chain employs TRBV28 and TRBJ1-2, with a possible D match to TRBD1 (5 bases). Germline CDR1 reads MDHEN; CDR2 reads SYDVKM. CDR3 length: 14 amino acids.

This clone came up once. This CDR3 reads CASSPGQGVHTGELFF. As DNA, the CDR3 is TGTGCCAGCTCACCGGGACAGGGGGTTCACACCGGGGAGCTGTTTTTT. This chain uses TRBV18 with TRBJ2-2, with 11 nucleotides matching TRBD1. This CDR3 spans 16 amino acids. The ends lost 3 bases at V and 3 bases at J; junction bases unmatched: 3. The germline V gene has CDR1 KGHSH and CDR2 LQKENI.

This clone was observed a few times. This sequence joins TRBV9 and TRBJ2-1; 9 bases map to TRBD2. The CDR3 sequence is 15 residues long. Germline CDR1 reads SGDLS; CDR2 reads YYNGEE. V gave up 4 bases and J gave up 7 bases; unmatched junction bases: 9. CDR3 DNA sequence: TGTGCCAGCAGCCCCGTTAGAGCGGGAGGTAATGAGCAGTTCTTC. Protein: CASSPVRAGGNEQFF. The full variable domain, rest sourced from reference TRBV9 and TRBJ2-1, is DSGVTQTPKHLITATGQRVTLRCSPRSGDLSVYWYQQSLDQGLQFLIQYYNGEERAKGNILERFSAQQFPDLHSELNLSSLELGDSALYFCASSPVRAGGNEQFFGPGTRLTVL.

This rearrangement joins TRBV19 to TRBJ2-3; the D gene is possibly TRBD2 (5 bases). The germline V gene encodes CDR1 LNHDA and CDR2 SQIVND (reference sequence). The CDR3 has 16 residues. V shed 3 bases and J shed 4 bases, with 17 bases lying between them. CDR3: CASSISLSGGSDTQYF. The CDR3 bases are TGTGCCAGTAGTATTTCTCTAAGCGGTGGCTCAGATACGCAGTATTTT.

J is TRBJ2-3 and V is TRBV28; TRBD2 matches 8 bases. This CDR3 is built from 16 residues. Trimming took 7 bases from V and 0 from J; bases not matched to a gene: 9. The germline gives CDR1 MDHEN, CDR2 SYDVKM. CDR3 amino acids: CASTVTSGVSTDTQYF. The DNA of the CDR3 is TGTGCCAGCACAGTAACTAGCGGAGTAAGCACAGATACGCAGTATTTT.

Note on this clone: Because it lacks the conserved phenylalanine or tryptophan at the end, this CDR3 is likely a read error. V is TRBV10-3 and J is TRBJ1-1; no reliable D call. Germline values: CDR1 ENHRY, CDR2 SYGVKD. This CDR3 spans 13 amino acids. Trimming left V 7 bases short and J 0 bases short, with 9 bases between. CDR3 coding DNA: TGTGCCATCACTCCCCTCCTGAACACTGAAGCTTTCGTT. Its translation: CAITPLLNTEAFV.

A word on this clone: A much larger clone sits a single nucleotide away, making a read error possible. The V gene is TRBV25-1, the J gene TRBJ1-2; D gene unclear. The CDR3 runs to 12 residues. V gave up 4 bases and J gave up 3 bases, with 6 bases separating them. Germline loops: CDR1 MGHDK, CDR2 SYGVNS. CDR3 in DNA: TGTGCCAGCAGTGCAGGAGACTATGGCTACACCTTC. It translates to CASSAGDYGYTF.

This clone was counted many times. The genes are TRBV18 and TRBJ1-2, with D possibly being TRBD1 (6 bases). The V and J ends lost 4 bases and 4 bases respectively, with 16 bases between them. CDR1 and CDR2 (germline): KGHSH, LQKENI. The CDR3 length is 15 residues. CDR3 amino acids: CASSLQVGAGYGYTF. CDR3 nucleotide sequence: TGTGCCAGCTCACTCCAAGTGGGGGCAGGCTATGGCTACACCTTC.

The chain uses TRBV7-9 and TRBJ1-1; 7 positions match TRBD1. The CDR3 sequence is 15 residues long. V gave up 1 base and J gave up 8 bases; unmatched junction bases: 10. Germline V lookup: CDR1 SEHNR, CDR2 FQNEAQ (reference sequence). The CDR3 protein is CASSLGGSGGREAFF. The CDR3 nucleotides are TGTGCCAGCAGCTTAGGAGGTTCAGGGGGTCGAGAAGCTTTCTTT.

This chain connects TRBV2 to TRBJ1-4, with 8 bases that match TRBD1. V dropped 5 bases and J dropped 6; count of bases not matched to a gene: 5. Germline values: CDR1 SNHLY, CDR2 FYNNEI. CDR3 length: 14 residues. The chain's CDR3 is CASSTDRVHEKLFF. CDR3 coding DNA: TGTGCCAGCAGTACGGACAGGGTACATGAAAAACTGTTTTTT.

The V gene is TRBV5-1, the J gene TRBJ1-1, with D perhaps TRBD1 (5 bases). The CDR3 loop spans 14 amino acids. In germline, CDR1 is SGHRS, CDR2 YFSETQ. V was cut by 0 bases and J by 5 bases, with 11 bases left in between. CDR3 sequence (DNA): TGCGCCAGCAGCTTGGACGGACGGGGGACTGAAGCTTTCTTT. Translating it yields CASSLDGRGTEAFF.

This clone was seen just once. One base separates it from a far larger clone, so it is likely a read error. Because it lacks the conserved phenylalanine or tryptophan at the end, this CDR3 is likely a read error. In DNA form, the CDR3 reads TGCGCCAGCAGCACCGTAGGAGCGGACGGAACCTACGAGCAGTACCTC. It codes for CASSTVGADGTYEQYL. This sequence joins TRBV5-1 and TRBJ2-7; D may be TRBD2 (5 bases). V lost 4 bases to trimming and J lost 2 bases, with 19 bases between them. CDR1 SGHRS and CDR2 YFSETQ come from the germline V gene. The CDR3 covers 16 residues.

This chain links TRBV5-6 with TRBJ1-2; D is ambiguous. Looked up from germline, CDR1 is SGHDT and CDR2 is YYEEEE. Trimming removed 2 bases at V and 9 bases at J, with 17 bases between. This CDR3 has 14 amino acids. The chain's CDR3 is CASSFEGNHGRYTF. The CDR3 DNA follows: TGTGCCAGCAGCTTCGAGGGAAATCATGGGCGCTACACCTTC.

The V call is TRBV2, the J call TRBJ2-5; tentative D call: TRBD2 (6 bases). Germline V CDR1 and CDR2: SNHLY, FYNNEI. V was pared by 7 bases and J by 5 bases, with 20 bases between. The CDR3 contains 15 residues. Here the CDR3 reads CASKPRLGSGETQYF. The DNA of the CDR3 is TGTGCCAGCAAGCCCAGACTAGGAAGTGGGGAGACCCAGTACTTC. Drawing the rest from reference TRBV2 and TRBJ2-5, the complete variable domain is EPEVTQTPSHQVTQMGQEVILRCVPISNHLYFYWYRQILGQKVEFLVSFYNNEISEKSEIFDDQFSVERPDGSNFTLKIRSTKLEDSAMYFCASKPRLGSGETQYFGPGTRLLVL.

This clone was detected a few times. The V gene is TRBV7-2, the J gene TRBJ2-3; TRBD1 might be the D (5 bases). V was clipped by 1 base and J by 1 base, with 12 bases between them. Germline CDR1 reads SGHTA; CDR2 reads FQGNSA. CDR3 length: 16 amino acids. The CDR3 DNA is TGTGCCAGCAGCTTAGACTCCCTGGGGCGCACAGATACGCAGTATTTT. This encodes CASSLDSLGRTDTQYF.

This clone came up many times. The DNA of the CDR3 is TGTGCCAGCAGCATAGAGACCAGCGGTGAGCAGTTCTTC. Protein product: CASSIETSGEQFF. The rearrangement links TRBV9 to TRBJ2-1, with a weak D call TRBD2 (5 bases). CDR1 and CDR2 (germline): SGDLS, YYNGEE. The CDR3 spans 13 residues. V shed 4 bases and J shed 9 bases, with 14 bases lying between them.

CDR3 region: CASSLTGLDTIYF. CDR3 nucleotide sequence: TGTGCCAGCAGCTTAACAGGGTTGGACACCATATATTTT. V gene TRBV6-1 combines with J gene TRBJ1-3; D possibly corresponds to TRBD1 (6 bases). This CDR3 is built from 13 residues. Deletions cut 6 bases from V and 8 bases from J, with 14 bases between. CDR1 is MNHNS, CDR2 SASEGT, per germline.

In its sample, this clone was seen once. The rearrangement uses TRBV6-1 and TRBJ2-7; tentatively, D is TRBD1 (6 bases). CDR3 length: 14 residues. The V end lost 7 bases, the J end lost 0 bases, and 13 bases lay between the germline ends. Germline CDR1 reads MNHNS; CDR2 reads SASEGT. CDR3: CASNPDRTSYEQYF. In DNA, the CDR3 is TGTGCCAGCAACCCAGACAGGACCTCCTACGAGCAGTACTTC.